These 2 T cell receptor beta chains were sequenced from one sample in a study of T cell responses to AZD1222 COVID-19 vaccine. The repertoire was sequenced with immunoSEQ multiplex PCR; TCRdb's copy has only in-frame clones and lacks some. Of 120,000 to 150,000 clones in the sample, roughly 84% are singletons; the top ten hold around 5.1%. The specimen comprised peripheral blood, sampled 28 days after the second AZD1222 dose. The receptors shown here come from an adult who received the AZD1222 COVID-19 vaccine.

The genes are TRBV5-4 and TRBJ1-2; possible D gene TRBD1, 5 bases. Trimming removed 4 bases at V and 3 bases at J, with 16 bases between. Germline lookup yields CDR1 SGHNT and CDR2 YYREEE (reference sequence). The CDR3 has 15 residues. Here the CDR3 reads CASSGTYGTDYGYTF. CDR3 coding DNA: TGTGCCAGCAGCGGGACCTACGGGACGGACTATGGCTACACCTTC.

The chain couples TRBV24-1 to TRBJ2-1; D may be TRBD1 (5 bases). Germline lookup yields CDR1 KGHDR and CDR2 SFDVKD. CDR3 length: 12 residues. Trimming shortened V by 9 bases and J by 9 bases, and 14 bases separated the two germline ends. DNA for the CDR3: TGTGCCACCGCCCCATCCGACAGTGAGCAGTTCTTC. This translates into CATAPSDSEQFF.